Following are 17 T cell receptor beta chains from one sample sequenced in a study of control samples from healthy donors and cancer patients. TCRdb's copy holds only in-frame clones and misses some; the assay was immunoSEQ multiplex PCR. This repertoire shows more than 95,000 clones, roughly 93% found once; its top ten account for over 2.5%. Sequenced: blood. The source is a man in his thirties or forties in good health.

This rearrangement joins TRBV7-9 to TRBJ1-4; D gene ambiguous. The CDR3 runs 15 residues. Trimming shortened V by 5 bases and J by 8 bases, and 18 bases separated the two germline ends. Germline V gene sequence: CDR1 SEHNR, CDR2 FQNEAQ (reference sequence). The DNA for the CDR3 is TGTGCCAGCAGCCTTCAGCAAGAGCCTTGGGAAAAACTGTTTTTT. Protein: CASSLQQEPWEKLFF.

The chain is built from TRBV6-5 and TRBJ1-2; tentative D call: TRBD1 (5 bases). This CDR3 region has 15 residues. V lost 7 bases and J 7 bases, leaving 22 bases between the germline ends. Per the germline V gene, CDR1 is MNHEY and CDR2 is SVGAGI. As DNA, the CDR3 is TGTGCCAGCAACGGGGAGTTGGCGGGGCTATCTGGCTACACCTTC. Protein product: CASNGELAGLSGYTF.

The chain joins TRBV19 to TRBJ2-5; D remains unclear. The germline gives CDR1 LNHDA, CDR2 SQIVND (reference sequence). The CDR3 length is 12 residues. With 7 bases removed from V and 1 base from J, the gap between germline ends came to 7 bases. The DNA of the CDR3 is TGTGCCAGTATCGGTCCCCAAGAGACCCAGTACTTC. Encoded protein: CASIGPQETQYF.

The CDR3 bases are TGCGCCAGCAGCTTGTTATCGGGGTCCAATCAGCCCCAGCATTTT. It is translated as CASSLLSGSNQPQHF. The chain employs TRBV5-1 and TRBJ1-5; D gene unclear. The CDR3 is 15 residues long. Germline CDR1 reads SGHRS; CDR2 reads YFSETQ. Trimming removed 1 base from V and 3 bases from J, with 11 bases in between.

The chain is built from TRBV28 and TRBJ1-4; possibly TRBD1 for D (5 bases). Germline V lookup: CDR1 MDHEN, CDR2 SYDVKM. V was trimmed by 7 bases and J by 4 bases, leaving 10 bases between them. The CDR3 is 13 residues long. CDR3 region: CASMGRFNEKLFF. DNA for the CDR3: TGTGCCAGCATGGGGCGGTTTAATGAAAAACTGTTTTTT.

A single count supports this clone. The chain is built from TRBV12-5 and TRBJ2-1; 7 nucleotides line up with TRBD2. Unmatched junction bases numbered 7, after V lost 3 bases and J lost 2 bases. This CDR3 comprises 16 residues. Germline V CDR1 and CDR2: LGHNT, FRNRAP. The CDR3 region is CASGFHLADTYNEQFF. In DNA form, the CDR3 reads TGTGCTAGTGGTTTCCATCTAGCGGACACCTACAATGAGCAGTTCTTC.

The chain links TRBV27 to TRBJ2-1, with 10 bases that match TRBD1. The germline V gene encodes CDR1 MNHEY and CDR2 SMNVEV (reference sequence). With V trimmed by 7 bases and J by 7 bases, 10 bases remained unmatched. The CDR3 contains 15 residues. The CDR3 loop reads CASIVWGQGKNEQFF. CDR3 bases: TGTGCCAGCATAGTTTGGGGACAGGGGAAAAATGAGCAGTTCTTC.

V is TRBV6-6 and J is TRBJ1-2; D is unresolved. The CDR3 runs to 13 residues. The V end lost 6 bases, the J end lost 5 bases, and 13 bases lay between the germline ends. The germline gives CDR1 MNHNY, CDR2 SVGAGI (reference sequence). The CDR3 DNA reads TGTGCCAGCAGCTTAGTGGAGGGATATGGCTACACCTTC. Translation gives CASSLVEGYGYTF.

This chain uses TRBV6-5 with TRBJ2-3; D is unresolved. The CDR3 contains 13 residues. V was cut by 0 bases and J by 0 bases, with 1 base left in between. Looked up from germline, CDR1 is MNHEY and CDR2 is SVGAGI. The CDR3 here is CASSYSSTDTQYF. The CDR3 DNA reads TGTGCCAGCAGTTACTCCAGCACAGATACGCAGTATTTT.

V usage is TRBV6-2 or TRBV6-3 and J usage is TRBJ2-3; no clear D. V was shortened by 3 bases and J by 4 bases, with 5 bases between the two germline ends. In germline, CDR1 is MNHEY, CDR2 SVGEGT. The CDR3 runs to 12 residues. In nucleotides, the CDR3 is TGTGCCAGCAGTTATTTAGCAGATACGCAGTATTTT. This codes for CASSYLADTQYF.

The chain recombines TRBV6-5 with TRBJ2-3; no clear D gene. The V end was cut by 6 bases, the J end by 6 bases, with 13 bases between. This CDR3 spans 13 amino acids. Germline CDR1 reads MNHEY; CDR2 reads SVGAGI. CDR3 region: CASSYGPYDTQYF. The DNA for the CDR3 is TGTGCCAGCAGCTATGGGCCTTACGATACGCAGTATTTT.

This CDR3 is CASSLGQVGNTIYF. In nucleotides, the CDR3 is TGTGCCAGCAGTTTAGGACAGGTTGGAAACACCATATATTTT. This chain connects TRBV6-5 to TRBJ1-3, with 7 bases aligning to TRBD1. The CDR3 runs to 14 residues. In germline, CDR1 is MNHEY, CDR2 SVGAGI. V lost 4 bases to trimming and J lost 3 bases; unmatched junction nucleotides: 3.

The rearrangement links TRBV24-1 to TRBJ2-5, with unresolved D. V shed 1 base and J shed 3 bases, with 17 bases lying between them. There are 17 residues in the CDR3. Germline lookup yields CDR1 KGHDR and CDR2 SFDVKD. The DNA of the CDR3 is TGTGCCACCAGTGATTTTGGGCTGAATTCACCGGAAGAGACCCAGTACTTC. Translation gives CATSDFGLNSPEETQYF.

The rearrangement links TRBV29-1 to TRBJ1-3; maybe TRBD1 (5 bases). Germline CDR1 is SQVTM and CDR2 is ANQGSEA. Trimming cost V 8 bases and J 8 bases, with 16 bases left between them. The CDR3 contains 12 residues. The CDR3 bases are TGCAGCATGGGGAGGGTGGGGGACACCATATATTTT. Its protein is CSMGRVGDTIYF.

The chain recombines TRBV6-6 with TRBJ1-1; D is perhaps TRBD1 (6 bases). CDR3 length: 21 amino acids. The germline gives CDR1 MNHNY, CDR2 SVGAGI (reference sequence). The V and J ends lost 5 bases and 11 bases respectively, with 42 bases between them. The CDR3 sequence is CASSRPTTGTFAAVPSIGAFF. The CDR3, as DNA: TGTGCCAGCAGTCGACCCACGACAGGAACGTTCGCCGCCGTCCCCTCGATCGGGGCTTTCTTT.

The rearrangement joins TRBV3-1 (or the pseudogene TRBV3-2) to TRBJ1-5, with 10 bases aligning to TRBD1. The CDR3 sequence is 14 residues long. Germline V lookup: CDR1 LGHDT, CDR2 YNNKEL (reference sequence). Unmatched junction bases numbered 0, after V lost 1 base and J lost 6 bases. The CDR3 sequence is CASSQGDRGQPQHF. The CDR3 DNA follows: TGTGCCAGCAGCCAAGGGGACAGGGGTCAGCCCCAGCATTTT.

The CDR3 nucleotides read TGTGCCAGCTCACCACAGGCTAGCGGGGGCCGGGAGACCCAGTACTTC. The encoded protein is CASSPQASGGRETQYF. The chain joins TRBV18 to TRBJ2-5, with TRBD2 matching 10 bases. The CDR3 has 16 residues. After removal of 1 base from V and 5 bases from J, the junction contained 7 bases not matched to a gene. Germline V gene sequence: CDR1 KGHSH, CDR2 LQKENI.